This record looks at one T cell receptor (beta chain) sequence and its context. Its antigen is currently not known. The input lacks base qualities; no much larger clone sits a single base away. The CDR3 runs 12 residues from the cysteine to the phenylalanine. Only CDR3 DNA is held: 36 bases, read in frame from base 1. The trim is 0 bases for V and 9 bases for J, with a gap of 8 bases between the germline ends. Per the germline V gene, SGHDN is the CDR1 and FVKESK is the CDR2. This specimen belongs to a study of blood T cell repertoires in COVID-19 (dated by TCRdb to 2018 to 2020). For context, the study as a whole: The collaborator samples originated in the United States, Italy and Spain and spanned the acute and convalescent phases of COVID-19. Nearly every sample came with metadata listing a de-identified subject ID, COVID-19 status, age in years and sex. The material from the prospective study consisted of cDNA or gDNA derived from T cells, B-cell-depleted T cells, or PBMCs. The repertoires were released in a freely available public database intended as a resource for research on the immune response to SARS-CoV-2. The samples were drawn from two sources: the first 160 participants of the ongoing ImmuneRACE study, and over 950 subjects contributed by 6 global collaborators. Deeply sampled blood TCRbeta repertoires from subjects exposed to, actively infected with, or recovered from COVID-19 were included in the dataset. HLA class I and class II types, where available, came from metadata supplied by the sample provider rather than from assay-based typing.

Each collaborating institution followed its own protocols to collect whole blood in K2EDTA tubes. For TCRbeta analysis, collaborator samples were shipped as frozen whole blood, as isolated PBMCs, or as DNA extracted from either sample type. What the authors observed across the whole study: The quantity of clinical and demographic metadata differed by source and by participant and was supplied without curation.

TCRbeta CDR3 regions were amplified from genomic DNA using the immunoSEQ Assay, a bias-controlled multiplex PCR. The source study handled its data this way. Within the assay, amplification of reference gene primers was used to estimate how many nucleated cells each sample contained. To quantify the absolute abundance of each unique TCRbeta CDR3 rearrangement, sequence reads were collapsed and filtered. Productive Simpson clonality was computed per sample as the square root of Simpson's diversity index over productive rearrangements. Held by TCRdb, this immuneACCESS table contains in-frame sequences only and omits some clones. Under half of the omission traces to an unresolved V gene where checked; the cause of the rest is unknown. V, J and clone size are those of that table, while D and trimming were read from the DNA. The table for this sample lists approximately 170,000 clones; about 86% of them were counted only once. The leading ten clones occupy roughly 20% of the sample.

The specimen was peripheral blood. Here the chain combines TRBV14 and TRBJ1-2; the D gene cannot be named for sure. This receptor was obtained from a woman of 80 years or more with acute or convalescent COVID-19. Here is the DNA: TGTGCCAGCAGCCAAGACAGGCAGAGCTACACCTTC. The translation is CASSQDRQSYTF. The CDR3 plus the reference TRBV14 and TRBJ1-2 genes for the other parts give the full variable domain: EAGVTQFPSHSVIEKGQTVTLRCDPISGHDNLYWYRRVMGKEIKFLLHFVKESKQDESGMPNNRFLAERTGGTYSTLKVQPAELEDSGVYFCASSQDRQSYTFGSGTRLTVV.